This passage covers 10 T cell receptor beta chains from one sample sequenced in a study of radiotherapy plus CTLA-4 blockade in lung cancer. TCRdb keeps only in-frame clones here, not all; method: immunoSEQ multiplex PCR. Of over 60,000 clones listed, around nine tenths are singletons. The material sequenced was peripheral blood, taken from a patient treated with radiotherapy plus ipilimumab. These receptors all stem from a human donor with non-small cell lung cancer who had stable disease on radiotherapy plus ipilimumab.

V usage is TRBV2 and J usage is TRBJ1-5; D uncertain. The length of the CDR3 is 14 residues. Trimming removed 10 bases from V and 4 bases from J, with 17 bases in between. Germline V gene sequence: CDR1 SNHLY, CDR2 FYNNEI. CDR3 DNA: TGTGCCACCCGGACGTGGCTCCAAAATCAGCCCCAGCATTTT. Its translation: CATRTWLQNQPQHF.

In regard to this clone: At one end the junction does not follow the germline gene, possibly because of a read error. CDR3 nucleotide sequence: TGTGCCACCAGTTTGACAGGGCCGGACACCATATATTTT. Amino acid sequence: CATSLTGPDTIYF. V is TRBV10-3 and J is TRBJ1-3, with 7 bases that match TRBD1. CDR3 size: 13 residues. Germline CDR1 reads ENHRY; CDR2 reads SYGVKD.

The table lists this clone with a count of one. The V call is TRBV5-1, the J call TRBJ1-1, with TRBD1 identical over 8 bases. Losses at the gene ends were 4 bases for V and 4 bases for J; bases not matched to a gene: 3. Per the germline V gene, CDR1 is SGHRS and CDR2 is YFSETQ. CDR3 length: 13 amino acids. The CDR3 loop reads CASSAQGGTEAFF. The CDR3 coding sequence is TGCGCCAGCAGCGCACAGGGGGGCACTGAAGCTTTCTTT.

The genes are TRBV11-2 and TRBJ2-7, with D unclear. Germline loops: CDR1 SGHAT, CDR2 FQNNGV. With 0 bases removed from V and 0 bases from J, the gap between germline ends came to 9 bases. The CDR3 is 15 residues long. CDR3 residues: CASSLEWLNSYEQYF. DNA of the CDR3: TGTGCCAGCAGCTTAGAGTGGTTAAACTCCTACGAGCAGTACTTC. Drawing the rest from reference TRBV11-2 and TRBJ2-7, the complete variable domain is EAGVAQSPRYKIIEKRQSVAFWCNPISGHATLYWYQQILGQGPKLLIQFQNNGVVDDSQLPKDRFSAERLKGVDSTLKIQPAKLEDSAVYLCASSLEWLNSYEQYFGPGTRLTVT.

As DNA, the CDR3 is TGTGCCAGCAGCGGCAGGGAGGGCACTGAAGCTTTCTTT. Encoded protein: CASSGREGTEAFF. The rearrangement links TRBV9 to TRBJ1-1; the D gene is possibly TRBD1 (5 bases). The germline V gene has CDR1 SGDLS and CDR2 YYNGEE. There are 13 residues in the CDR3. The germline V and J ends were trimmed by 3 bases and 4 bases, with 10 bases remaining between them. Using reference TRBV9 and TRBJ1-1 for the parts outside the CDR3, the full variable domain is DSGVTQTPKHLITATGQRVTLRCSPRSGDLSVYWYQQSLDQGLQFLIQYYNGEERAKGNILERFSAQQFPDLHSELNLSSLELGDSALYFCASSGREGTEAFFGQGTRLTVV.

The CDR3 DNA follows: TGTGCCAGCAGTAAGGGACCTTCAGGATATTCACCCCTCCACTTT. As protein: CASSKGPSGYSPLHF. V gene TRBV28 combines with J gene TRBJ1-6; D is perhaps TRBD1 (5 bases). The germline V gene has CDR1 MDHEN and CDR2 SYDVKM. V lost 5 bases and J 8 bases, leaving 16 bases between the germline ends. This CDR3 has 15 amino acids.

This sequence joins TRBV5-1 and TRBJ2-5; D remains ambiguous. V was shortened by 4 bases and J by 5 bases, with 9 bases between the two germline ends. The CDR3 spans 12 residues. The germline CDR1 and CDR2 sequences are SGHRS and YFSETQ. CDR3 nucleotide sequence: TGCGCCAGCAGCCCGGGTGCGGAGACCCAGTACTTC. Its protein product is CASSPGAETQYF.

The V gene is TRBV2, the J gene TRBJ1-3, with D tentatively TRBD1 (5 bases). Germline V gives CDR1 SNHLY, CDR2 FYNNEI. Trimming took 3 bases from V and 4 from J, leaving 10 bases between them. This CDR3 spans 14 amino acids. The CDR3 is CASSDRAGGNTIYF. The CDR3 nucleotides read TGTGCCAGCAGTGACAGGGCTGGGGGAAACACCATATATTTT. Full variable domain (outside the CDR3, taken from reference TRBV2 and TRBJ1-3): EPEVTQTPSHQVTQMGQEVILRCVPISNHLYFYWYRQILGQKVEFLVSFYNNEISEKSEIFDDQFSVERPDGSNFTLKIRSTKLEDSAMYFCASSDRAGGNTIYFGEGSWLTVV.

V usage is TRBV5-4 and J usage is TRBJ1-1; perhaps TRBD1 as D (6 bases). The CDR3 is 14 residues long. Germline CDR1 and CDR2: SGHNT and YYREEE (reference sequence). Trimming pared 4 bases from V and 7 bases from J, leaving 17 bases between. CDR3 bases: TGTGCCAGCAGCCCAAATCGGGGGGCGGTTGAAGCTTTCTTT. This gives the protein CASSPNRGAVEAFF.

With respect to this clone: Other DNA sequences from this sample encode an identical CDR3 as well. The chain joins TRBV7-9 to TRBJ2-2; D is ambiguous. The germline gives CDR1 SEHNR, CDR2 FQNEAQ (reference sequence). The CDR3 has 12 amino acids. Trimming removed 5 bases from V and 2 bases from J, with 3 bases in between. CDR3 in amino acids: CASSPNTGELFF. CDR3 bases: TGTGCCAGCAGCCCCAACACCGGGGAGCTGTTTTTT.